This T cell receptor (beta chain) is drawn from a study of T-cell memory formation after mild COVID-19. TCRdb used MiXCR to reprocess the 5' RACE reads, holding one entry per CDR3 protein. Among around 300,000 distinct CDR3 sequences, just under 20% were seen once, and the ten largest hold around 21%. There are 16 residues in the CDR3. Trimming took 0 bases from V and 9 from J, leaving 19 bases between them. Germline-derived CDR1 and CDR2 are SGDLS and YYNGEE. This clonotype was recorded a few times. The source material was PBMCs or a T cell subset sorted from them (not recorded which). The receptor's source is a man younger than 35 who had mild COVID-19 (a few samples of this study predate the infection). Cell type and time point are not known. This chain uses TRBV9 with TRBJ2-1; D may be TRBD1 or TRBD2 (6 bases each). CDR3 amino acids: CASSVGFRWGAAEQFF. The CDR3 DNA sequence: TGTGCCAGCAGCGTAGGGTTCCGGTGGGGGGCCGCTGAGCAGTTCTTC.